This T cell receptor (beta chain) originates from a study of early T cells in non-severe SARS-CoV-2 infection. Study-level background: Whole-blood bulk RNA, unsorted, was sequenced, and chains were unpaired.

The TCR library protocol was used to attach unique molecular identifiers. These identifiers were attached to individual cDNA molecules. TCRdb called the 5' RACE reads again in MiXCR, with one record for every CDR3 protein. The profile shows tens of thousands of distinct CDR3 sequences, 14% to 15% of them singletons. Study outcomes and limitations: VDJdb-based annotation leaned toward anti-spike CD8 responses and missed private and CD4 specificities.

Turning to this clonotype: As yet, its antigen is unknown.

The source material was whole blood. This clonotype was sampled from an adult who was a healthcare worker with PCR-confirmed SARS-CoV-2 infection or an uninfected control (not recorded which).

The CDR3 nucleotides read TGTGCCAGCAGCTGGCGCGGGGCCTACACCTTC. Amino acids: CASSWRGAYTF. The chain couples TRBV7-2 to TRBJ1-2; possibly TRBD1 for D (5 bases). The CDR3 extends over 11 amino acids. Germline-derived CDR1 and CDR2 are SGHTA and FQGNSA. V was pared by 4 bases and J by 10 bases, with 10 bases between.